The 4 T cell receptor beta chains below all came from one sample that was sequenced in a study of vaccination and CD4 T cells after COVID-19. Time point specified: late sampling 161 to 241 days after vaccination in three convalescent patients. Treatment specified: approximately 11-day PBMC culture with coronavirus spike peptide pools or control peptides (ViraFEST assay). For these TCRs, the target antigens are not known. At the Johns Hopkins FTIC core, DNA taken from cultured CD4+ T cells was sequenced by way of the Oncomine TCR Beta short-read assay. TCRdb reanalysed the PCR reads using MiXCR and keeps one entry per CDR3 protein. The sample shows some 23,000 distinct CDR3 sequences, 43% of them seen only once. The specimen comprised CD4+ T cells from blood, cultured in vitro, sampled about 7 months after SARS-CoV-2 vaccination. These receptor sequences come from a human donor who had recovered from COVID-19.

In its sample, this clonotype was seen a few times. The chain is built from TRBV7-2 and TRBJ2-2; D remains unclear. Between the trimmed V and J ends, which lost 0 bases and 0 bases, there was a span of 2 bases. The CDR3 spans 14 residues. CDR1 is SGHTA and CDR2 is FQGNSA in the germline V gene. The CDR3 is CASSLAPNTGELFF. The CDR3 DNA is TGTGCCAGCAGCTTAGCACCGAACACCGGGGAGCTGTTTTTT.

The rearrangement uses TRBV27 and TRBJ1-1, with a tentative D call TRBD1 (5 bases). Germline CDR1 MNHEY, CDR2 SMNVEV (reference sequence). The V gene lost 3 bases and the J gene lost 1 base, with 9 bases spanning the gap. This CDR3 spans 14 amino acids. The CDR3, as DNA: TGTGCCAGCAGTTTCAGGGTTTCGAACACTGAAGCTTTCTTT. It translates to CASSFRVSNTEAFF.

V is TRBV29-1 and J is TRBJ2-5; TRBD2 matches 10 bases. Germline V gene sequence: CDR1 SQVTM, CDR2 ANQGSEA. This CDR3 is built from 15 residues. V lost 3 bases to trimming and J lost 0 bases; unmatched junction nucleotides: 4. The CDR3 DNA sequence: TGCAGCGTTGATCGAGCGGGAGGGCACCAAGAGACCCAGTACTTC. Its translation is CSVDRAGGHQETQYF.

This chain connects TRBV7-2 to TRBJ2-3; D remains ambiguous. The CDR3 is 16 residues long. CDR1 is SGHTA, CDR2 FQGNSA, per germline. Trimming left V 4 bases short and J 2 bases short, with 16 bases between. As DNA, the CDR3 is TGTGCCAGCAGCTCCCGAGGTAGTCAAGTCACAGATACGCAGTATTTT. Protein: CASSSRGSQVTDTQYF.